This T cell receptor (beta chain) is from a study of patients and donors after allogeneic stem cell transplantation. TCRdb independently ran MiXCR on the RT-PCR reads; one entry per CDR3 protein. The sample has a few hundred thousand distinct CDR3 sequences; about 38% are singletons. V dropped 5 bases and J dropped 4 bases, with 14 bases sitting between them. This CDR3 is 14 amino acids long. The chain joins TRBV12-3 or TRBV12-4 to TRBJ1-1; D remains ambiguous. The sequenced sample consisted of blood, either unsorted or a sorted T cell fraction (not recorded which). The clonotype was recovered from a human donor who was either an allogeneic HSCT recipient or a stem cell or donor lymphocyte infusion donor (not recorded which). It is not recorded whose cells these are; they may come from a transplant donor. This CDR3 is CASSPQLLGTEAFF. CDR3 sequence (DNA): TGTGCCAGCAGTCCCCAGTTACTGGGCACTGAAGCTTTCTTT.